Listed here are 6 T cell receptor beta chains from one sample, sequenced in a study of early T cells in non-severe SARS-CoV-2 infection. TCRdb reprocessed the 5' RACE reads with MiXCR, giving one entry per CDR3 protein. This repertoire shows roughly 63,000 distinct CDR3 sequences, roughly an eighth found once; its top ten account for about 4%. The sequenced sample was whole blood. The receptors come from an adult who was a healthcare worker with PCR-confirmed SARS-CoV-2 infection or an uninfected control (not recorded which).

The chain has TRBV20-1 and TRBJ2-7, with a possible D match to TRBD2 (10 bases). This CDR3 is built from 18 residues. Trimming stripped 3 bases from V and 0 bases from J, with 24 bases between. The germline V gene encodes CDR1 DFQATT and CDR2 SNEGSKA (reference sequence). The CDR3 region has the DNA TGCAGTGCTAGTGGACAGGGGACTAGCGCCGAAACCTCCTACGAGCAGTACTTC. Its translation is CSASGQGTSAETSYEQYF.

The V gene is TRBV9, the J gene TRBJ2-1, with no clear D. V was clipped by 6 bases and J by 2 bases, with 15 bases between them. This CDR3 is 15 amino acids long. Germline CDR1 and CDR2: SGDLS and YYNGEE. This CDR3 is CASTSPGRTYNEQFF. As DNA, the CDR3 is TGTGCCAGCACCTCTCCGGGTCGAACCTACAATGAGCAGTTCTTC.

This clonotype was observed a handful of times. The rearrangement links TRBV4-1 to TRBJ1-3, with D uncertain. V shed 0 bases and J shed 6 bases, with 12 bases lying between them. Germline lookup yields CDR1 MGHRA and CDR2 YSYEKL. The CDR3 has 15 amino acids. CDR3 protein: CASSQEVAGLNTIYF. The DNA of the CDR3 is TGCGCCAGCAGCCAAGAGGTGGCAGGACTAAACACCATATATTTT.

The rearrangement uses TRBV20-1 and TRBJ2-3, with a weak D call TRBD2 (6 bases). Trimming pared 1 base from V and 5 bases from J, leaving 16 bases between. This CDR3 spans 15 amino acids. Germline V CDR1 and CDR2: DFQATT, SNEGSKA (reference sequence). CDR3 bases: TGCAGTGCTAGAGCAGCCGTCGCGGGACGAGATACGCAGTATTTT. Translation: CSARAAVAGRDTQYF.

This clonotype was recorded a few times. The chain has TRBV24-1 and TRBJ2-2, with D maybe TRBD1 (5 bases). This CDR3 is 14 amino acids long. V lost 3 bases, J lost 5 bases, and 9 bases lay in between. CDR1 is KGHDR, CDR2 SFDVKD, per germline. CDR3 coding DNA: TGTGCCACCAGTGATCGGACACTTACCGGGGAGCTGTTTTTT. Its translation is CATSDRTLTGELFF.

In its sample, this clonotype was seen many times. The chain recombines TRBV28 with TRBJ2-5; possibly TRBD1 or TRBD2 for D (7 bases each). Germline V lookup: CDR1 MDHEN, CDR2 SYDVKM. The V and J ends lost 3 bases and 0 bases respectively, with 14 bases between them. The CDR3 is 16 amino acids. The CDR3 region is CASSFQGGGYQETQYF. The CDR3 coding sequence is TGTGCCAGCAGTTTTCAGGGAGGGGGCTACCAAGAGACCCAGTACTTC.